The rows below give T cell receptor beta chains drawn from one sample of a study of T cell responses to AZD1222 COVID-19 vaccine. Assay: immunoSEQ multiplex PCR; the TCRdb copy retains only in-frame clones and omits some. Seen here are roughly 140,000 clones, 88% observed once, and the top ten hold about 3.4%. Sequenced material: peripheral blood, taken on day 0 of MenACWY control vaccination. Receptors originate from an adult in good health. Each CDR3 is given with its conserved first and last residue. The D gene is left open where the match is weak. Rows give clone size only sometimes, using once, few, many, or a class for an expanded clone.

length,J,V,size,D,CDR3,DNA
13,TRBJ2-2,TRBV10-2,NA,TRBD1,CASGRDRTGELFF,TGCGCCAGCGGCCGGGACAGAACCGGGGAGCTGTTTTTT
13,TRBJ2-7,TRBV29-1,NA,NA,CSALQRVTYEQYF,TGCAGCGCATTACAAAGGGTCACCTACGAGCAGTACTTC
15,TRBJ2-3,TRBV7-6,NA,NA,CASSLGAGPTDTQYF,TGTGCCAGCAGCTTAGGTGCAGGGCCCACAGATACGCAGTATTTT
13,TRBJ2-5,TRBV7-2,NA,NA,CASNGQAGETQYF,TGTGCCAGCAACGGACAGGCGGGGGAGACCCAGTACTTC
13,TRBJ2-5,TRBV20-1,NA,NA,CSASPHHAETQYF,TGCAGTGCTAGTCCCCACCACGCGGAGACCCAGTACTTC
17,TRBJ1-4,TRBV7-9,NA,NA,CASSESLGGKTNEKLFF,TGTGCCAGCAGCGAGTCTCTCGGGGGCAAAACTAATGAAAAACTGTTTTTT
13,TRBJ1-2,TRBV6-5,NA,TRBD1,CASRYWDRDGYTF,TGTGCCAGCAGATATTGGGACAGGGACGGCTACACCTTC
16,TRBJ2-4,TRBV19,few,NA,CASSIDWGLAKNIQYF,TGTGCCAGTAGTATAGATTGGGGCCTAGCCAAAAACATTCAGTACTTC
14,TRBJ1-2,TRBV4-3,NA,NA,CASSPRSEGFGYTF,TGCGCCAGCAGCCCTAGGTCGGAGGGGTTTGGCTACACCTTC
16,TRBJ1-1,TRBV5-1,NA,NA,CASSPDGAAANTEAFF,TGCGCCAGCAGCCCGGACGGCGCCGCGGCGAACACTGAAGCTTTCTTT
17,TRBJ1-1,TRBV4-3,NA,NA,CASSQSWGPVLGTEAFF,TGCGCCAGCAGCCAATCCTGGGGGCCGGTCTTGGGCACTGAAGCTTTCTTT
17,TRBJ1-6,TRBV27,NA,NA,CASSLRSVLSYNSPLHF,TGTGCCAGCAGTTTAAGGAGTGTACTCTCCTATAATTCACCCCTCCACTTT
15,TRBJ1-4,TRBV4-3,NA,NA,CASSQGSWANEKLFF,TGCGCCAGCAGCCAAGGGAGTTGGGCTAATGAAAAACTGTTTTTT
15,TRBJ1-3,TRBV10-3,NA,TRBD1,CAITPGQGRGNTIYF,TGTGCCATCACACCGGGACAGGGGAGAGGAAACACCATATATTTT
16,TRBJ2-7,TRBV5-1,NA,TRBD1,CASSLAGQGVGYEQYF,TGCGCCAGCAGCCTGGCTGGACAGGGGGTCGGATACGAGCAGTACTTC
15,TRBJ2-5,TRBV19,NA,TRBD2,CASRQMGLDQETQYF,TGTGCCAGTAGACAAATGGGACTAGACCAAGAGACCCAGTACTTC
16,TRBJ2-7,TRBV27,NA,TRBD1,CASSLAGTGKYYEQYF,TGTGCCAGCAGTTTGGCCGGGACAGGGAAATACTACGAGCAGTACTTC
14,TRBJ2-7,TRBV5-6,NA,NA,CASSFGRRQGEQYF,TGTGCCAGCAGCTTTGGCAGAAGGCAGGGGGAGCAGTACTTC
17,TRBJ1-2,TRBV7-9,NA,TRBD1,CASSWGPGQGGIYGYTF,TGTGCCAGCAGCTGGGGGCCGGGACAGGGAGGGATCTATGGCTACACCTTC
14,TRBJ1-5,TRBV27,few,NA,CASSARLGNQPQHF,TGTGCCAGCAGTGCTAGATTGGGGAATCAGCCCCAGCATTTT
15,TRBJ1-4,TRBV28,NA,NA,CASSLGGTTNEKLFF,TGTGCCAGCAGTTTGGGGGGAACAACTAATGAAAAACTGTTTTTT
15,TRBJ2-7,TRBV7-6,NA,TRBD1,CASSFGPGQGYEQYF,TGTGCCAGCAGCTTTGGTCCGGGACAGGGGTACGAGCAGTACTTC
14,TRBJ2-7,TRBV15,few,TRBD1,CATSRGGTVYEQYF,TGTGCCACCAGCAGAGGGGGGACAGTCTACGAGCAGTACTTC
14,TRBJ1-4,TRBV2,once,NA,CASRDGRTNEKLFF,TGTGCCAGCAGGGACGGGAGAACTAATGAAAAACTGTTTTTT
16,TRBJ2-3,TRBV7-2,NA,NA,CASSSSDRVHTDTQYF,TGTGCCAGCAGCTCCTCTGACCGTGTTCACACAGATACGCAGTATTTT
15,TRBJ2-7,TRBV2,NA,NA,CASRPAPGASYEQYF,TGTGCCAGCAGACCAGCCCCAGGGGCTTCCTACGAGCAGTACTTC
14,TRBJ1-2,TRBV5-6,NA,NA,CASSLTGGNYGYTF,TGTGCCAGCAGCTTGACAGGCGGTAACTATGGCTACACCTTC
14,TRBJ1-2,TRBV5-1,NA,NA,CASSSRTANYGYTF,TGCGCCAGCAGCTCCAGGACAGCTAACTATGGCTACACCTTC
11,TRBJ1-2,TRBV7-9,NA,NA,CASSFGYGYTF,TGTGCCAGCAGCTTCGGCTATGGCTACACCTTC
14,TRBJ1-1,TRBV3-1/TRBV3-2,NA,NA,CASSRSGPNTEAFF,TGTGCCAGCAGCCGATCCGGGCCGAACACTGAAGCTTTCTTT
14,TRBJ1-1,TRBV7-2,NA,TRBD1,CASSLRGRQAEAFF,TGTGCCAGCAGCCTAAGGGGGCGGCAGGCTGAAGCTTTCTTT
11,TRBJ1-2,TRBV7-2,NA,TRBD1,CASSHGQGDTF,TGTGCCAGCAGCCACGGACAGGGGGACACCTTC
13,TRBJ1-2,TRBV6-5,NA,TRBD1,CASSAAGGYGYTF,TGTGCCAGCAGCGCGGCAGGGGGCTATGGCTACACCTTC
14,TRBJ1-5,TRBV3-1/TRBV3-2,NA,NA,CASSPTGLDQPQHF,TGTGCCAGCAGCCCCACAGGGTTGGATCAGCCCCAGCATTTT
12,TRBJ2-5,TRBV6-1,NA,TRBD2,CASSEQRGVQYF,TGTGCCAGCAGTGAACAGCGGGGGGTCCAGTACTTC
16,TRBJ2-5,TRBV24-1,NA,TRBD2,CATSDPRLATKETQYF,TGTGCCACCAGTGATCCCCGACTAGCGACTAAAGAGACCCAGTACTTC